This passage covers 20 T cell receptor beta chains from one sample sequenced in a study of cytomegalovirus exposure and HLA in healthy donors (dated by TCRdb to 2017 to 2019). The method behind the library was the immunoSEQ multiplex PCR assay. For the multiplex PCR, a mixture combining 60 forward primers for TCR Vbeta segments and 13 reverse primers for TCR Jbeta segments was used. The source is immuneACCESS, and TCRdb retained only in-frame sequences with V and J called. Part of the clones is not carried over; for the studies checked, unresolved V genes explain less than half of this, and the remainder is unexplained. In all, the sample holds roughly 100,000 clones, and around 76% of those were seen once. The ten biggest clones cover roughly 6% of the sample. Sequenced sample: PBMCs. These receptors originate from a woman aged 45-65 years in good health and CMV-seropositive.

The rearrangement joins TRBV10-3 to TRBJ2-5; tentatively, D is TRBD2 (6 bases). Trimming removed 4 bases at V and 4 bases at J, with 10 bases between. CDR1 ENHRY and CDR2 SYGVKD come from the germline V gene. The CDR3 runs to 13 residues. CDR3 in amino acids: CAISGPGVETQYF. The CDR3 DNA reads TGTGCCATCAGTGGCCCGGGGGTAGAGACCCAGTACTTC.

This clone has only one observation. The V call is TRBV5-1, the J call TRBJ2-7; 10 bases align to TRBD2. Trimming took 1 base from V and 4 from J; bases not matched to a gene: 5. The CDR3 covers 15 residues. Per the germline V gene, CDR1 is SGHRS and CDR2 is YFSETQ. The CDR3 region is CASSLLSSGGYEQYF. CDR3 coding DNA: TGCGCCAGCAGCTTGTTGTCTAGCGGGGGTTACGAGCAGTACTTC.

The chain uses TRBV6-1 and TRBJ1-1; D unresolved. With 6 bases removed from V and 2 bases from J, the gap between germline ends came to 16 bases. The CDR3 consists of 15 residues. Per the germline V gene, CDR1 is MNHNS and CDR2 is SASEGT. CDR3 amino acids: CASSYPGGVNTEAFF. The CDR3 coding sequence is TGTGCCAGCAGCTACCCCGGCGGGGTTAACACTGAAGCTTTCTTT.

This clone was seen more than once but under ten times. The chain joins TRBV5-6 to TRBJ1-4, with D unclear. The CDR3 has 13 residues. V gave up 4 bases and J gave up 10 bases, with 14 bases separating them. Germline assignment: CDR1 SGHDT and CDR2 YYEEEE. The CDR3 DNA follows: TGTGCCAGCAGCCCCCGTATTGAGGGAAAACTGTTTTTT. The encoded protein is CASSPRIEGKLFF.

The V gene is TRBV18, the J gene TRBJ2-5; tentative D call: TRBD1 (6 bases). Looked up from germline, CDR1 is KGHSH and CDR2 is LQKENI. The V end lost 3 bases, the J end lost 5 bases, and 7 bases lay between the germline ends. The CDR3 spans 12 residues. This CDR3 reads CASSPQGETQYF. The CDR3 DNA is TGTGCCAGCTCACCTCAGGGGGAGACCCAGTACTTC.

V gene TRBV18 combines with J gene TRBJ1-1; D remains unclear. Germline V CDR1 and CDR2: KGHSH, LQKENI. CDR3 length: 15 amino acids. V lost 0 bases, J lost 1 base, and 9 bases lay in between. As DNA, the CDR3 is TGTGCCAGCTCACCACCGGCAGGTCAGAACACTGAAGCTTTCTTT. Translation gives CASSPPAGQNTEAFF.

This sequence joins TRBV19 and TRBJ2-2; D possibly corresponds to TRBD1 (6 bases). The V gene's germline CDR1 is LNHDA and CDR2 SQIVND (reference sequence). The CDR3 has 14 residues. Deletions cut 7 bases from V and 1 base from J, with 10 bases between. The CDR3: CASTEDRNTGELFF. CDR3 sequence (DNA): TGTGCCAGTACCGAGGACAGGAACACCGGGGAGCTGTTTTTT. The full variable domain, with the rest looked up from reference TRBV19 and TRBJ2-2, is DGGITQSPKYLFRKEGQNVTLSCEQNLNHDAMYWYRQDPGQGLRLIYYSQIVNDFQKGDIAEGYSVSREKKESFPLTVTSAQKNPTAFYLCASTEDRNTGELFFGEGSRLTVL.

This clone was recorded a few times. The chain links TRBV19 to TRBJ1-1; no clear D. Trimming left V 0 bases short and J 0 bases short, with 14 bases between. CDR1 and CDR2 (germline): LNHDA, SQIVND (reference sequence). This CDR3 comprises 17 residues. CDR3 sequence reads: CASSIDVSVIMNTEAFF. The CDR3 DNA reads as TGTGCCAGTAGTATAGATGTCTCGGTGATCATGAACACTGAAGCTTTCTTT.

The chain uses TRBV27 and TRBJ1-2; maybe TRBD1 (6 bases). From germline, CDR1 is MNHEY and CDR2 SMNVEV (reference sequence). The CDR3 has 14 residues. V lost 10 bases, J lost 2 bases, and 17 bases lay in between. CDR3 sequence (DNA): TGTGCCATCAGAGACAGGTTTCCCAACTATGGCTACACCTTC. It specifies CAIRDRFPNYGYTF.

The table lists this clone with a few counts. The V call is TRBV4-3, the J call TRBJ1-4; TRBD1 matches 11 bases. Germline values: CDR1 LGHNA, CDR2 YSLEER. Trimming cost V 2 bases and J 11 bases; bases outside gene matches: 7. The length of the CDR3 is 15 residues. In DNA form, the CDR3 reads TGCGCCAGCAGCCAAACTGGACAGGGGGCGTTGAAACTGTTTTTT. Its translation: CASSQTGQGALKLFF.

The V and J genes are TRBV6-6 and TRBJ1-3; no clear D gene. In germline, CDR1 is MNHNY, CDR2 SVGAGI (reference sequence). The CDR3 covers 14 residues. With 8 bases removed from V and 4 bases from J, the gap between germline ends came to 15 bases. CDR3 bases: TGTGCCAGCTCAAGAGGGAGCTTGGGAAACACCATATATTTT. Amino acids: CASSRGSLGNTIYF.

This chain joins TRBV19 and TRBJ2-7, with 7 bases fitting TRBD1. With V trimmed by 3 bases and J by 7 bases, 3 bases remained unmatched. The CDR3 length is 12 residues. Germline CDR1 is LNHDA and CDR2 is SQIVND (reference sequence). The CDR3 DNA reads TGTGCCAGTAGTATCACAGGGGCGGAGCAGTACTTC. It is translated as CASSITGAEQYF. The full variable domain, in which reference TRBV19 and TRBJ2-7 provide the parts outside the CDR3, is DGGITQSPKYLFRKEGQNVTLSCEQNLNHDAMYWYRQDPGQGLRLIYYSQIVNDFQKGDIAEGYSVSREKKESFPLTVTSAQKNPTAFYLCASSITGAEQYFGPGTRLTVT.

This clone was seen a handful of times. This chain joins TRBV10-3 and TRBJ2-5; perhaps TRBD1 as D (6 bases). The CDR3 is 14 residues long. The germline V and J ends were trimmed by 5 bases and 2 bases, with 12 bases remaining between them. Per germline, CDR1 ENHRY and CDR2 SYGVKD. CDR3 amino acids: CAISPTGLQETQYF. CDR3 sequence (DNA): TGTGCCATCAGTCCTACAGGGTTGCAAGAGACCCAGTACTTC.

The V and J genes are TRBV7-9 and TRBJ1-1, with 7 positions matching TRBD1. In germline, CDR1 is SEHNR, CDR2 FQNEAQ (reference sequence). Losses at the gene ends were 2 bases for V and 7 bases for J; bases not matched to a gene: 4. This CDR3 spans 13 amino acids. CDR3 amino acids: CASSLTGASEAFF. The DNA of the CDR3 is TGTGCCAGCAGCTTAACAGGGGCTAGTGAAGCTTTCTTT.

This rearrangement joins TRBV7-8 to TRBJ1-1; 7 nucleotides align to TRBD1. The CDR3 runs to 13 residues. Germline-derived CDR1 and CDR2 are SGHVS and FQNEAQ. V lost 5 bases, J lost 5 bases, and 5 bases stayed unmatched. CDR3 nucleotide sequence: TGTGCCAGCAGCGTAACAGGGGAGACTGAAGCTTTCTTT. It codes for CASSVTGETEAFF.

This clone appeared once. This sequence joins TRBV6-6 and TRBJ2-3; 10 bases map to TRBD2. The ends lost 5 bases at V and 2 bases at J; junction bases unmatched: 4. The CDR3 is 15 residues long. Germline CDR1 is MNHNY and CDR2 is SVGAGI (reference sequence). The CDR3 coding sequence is TGTGCCAGCAGTAAAAGCGGGGGGGCCACAGATACGCAGTATTTT. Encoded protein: CASSKSGGATDTQYF.

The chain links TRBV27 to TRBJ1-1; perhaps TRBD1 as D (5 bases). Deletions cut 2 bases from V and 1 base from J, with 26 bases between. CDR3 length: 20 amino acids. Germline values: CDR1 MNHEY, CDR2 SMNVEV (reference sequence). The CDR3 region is CASSLRGLFGGRGRNTEAFF. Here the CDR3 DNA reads TGTGCCAGCAGTTTACGCGGGTTGTTCGGGGGTAGAGGCAGGAACACTGAAGCTTTCTTT.

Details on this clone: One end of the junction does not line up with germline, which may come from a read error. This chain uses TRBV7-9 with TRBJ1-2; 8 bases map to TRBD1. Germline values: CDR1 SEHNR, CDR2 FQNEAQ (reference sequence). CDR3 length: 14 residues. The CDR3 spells CSSSLAGTGYGYTF. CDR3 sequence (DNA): TGTTCCAGCAGCTTAGCGGGGACAGGATATGGCTACACCTTC. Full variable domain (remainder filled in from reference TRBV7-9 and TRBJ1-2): DTGVSQNPRHKITKRGQNVTFRCDPISEHNRLYWYRQTLGQGPEFLTYFQNEAQLEKSRLLSDRFSAERPKGSFSTLEIQRTEQGDSAMYLCSSSLAGTGYGYTFGSGTRLTVV.

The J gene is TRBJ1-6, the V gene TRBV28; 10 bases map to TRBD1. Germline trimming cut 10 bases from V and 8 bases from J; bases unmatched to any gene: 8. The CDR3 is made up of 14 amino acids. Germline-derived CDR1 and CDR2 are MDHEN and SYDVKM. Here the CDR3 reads CATRGDRGHSPLHF. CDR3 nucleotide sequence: TGTGCCACACGGGGGGACAGGGGTCATTCACCCCTCCACTTT.

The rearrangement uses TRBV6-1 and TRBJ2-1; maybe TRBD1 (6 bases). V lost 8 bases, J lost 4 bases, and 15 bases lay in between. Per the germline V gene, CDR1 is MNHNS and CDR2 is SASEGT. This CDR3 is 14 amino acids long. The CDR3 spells CASGNLDRYNEQFF. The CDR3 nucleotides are TGTGCCAGCGGAAACCTGGACAGATACAATGAGCAGTTCTTC.